The 22 T cell receptor beta chains reported below all come from one sample, sequenced in a study of blood T cells in healthy people across ages. With a J-beta primer mix and a sample-barcoded 5' primer, a second PCR ran roughly 6 to 11 cycles. A single record per CDR3 protein comes from TCRdb applying MiXCR to the 5' RACE reads. The sample includes 550,000 to 700,000 distinct CDR3 sequences, 25% to 30% of them seen just once. The specimen sequenced was blood. Every receptor here comes from a woman in her 70s in good health.

The J gene is TRBJ1-6, the V gene TRBV4-1, with 10 bases matching TRBD1. The trim removed 3 bases at V and 10 bases at J, leaving 15 bases unmatched. The CDR3 totals 18 residues. Looked up from germline, CDR1 is MGHRA and CDR2 is YSYEKL. The CDR3 loop reads CASSQQMTGTGVRSPLHF. CDR3 sequence (DNA): TGCGCCAGCAGCCAGCAAATGACCGGGACAGGGGTTAGGTCACCCCTCCACTTT.

The J gene is TRBJ2-1, the V gene TRBV13; D assignment may be TRBD1 or TRBD2 (5 bases each). Trimming took 5 bases from V and 9 from J, leaving 11 bases between them. This CDR3 is built from 12 residues. Germline-derived CDR1 and CDR2 are PRHDT and FYEKMQ (reference sequence). This CDR3 reads CASSLMRGEQFF. The CDR3 nucleotides read TGTGCCAGCAGCCTCATGAGGGGTGAGCAGTTCTTC.

The chain carries TRBV20-1 and TRBJ2-3; D gene ambiguous. The CDR3 is 12 residues long. Trimming left V 4 bases short and J 4 bases short, with 9 bases between. The germline V gene encodes CDR1 DFQATT and CDR2 SNEGSKA (reference sequence). CDR3 nucleotides: TGCAGTGCTACGACTCGGCCAGATACGCAGTATTTT. Protein sequence: CSATTRPDTQYF.

This chain uses TRBV21-1 with TRBJ2-3; whether TRBD1, the table's D call, matches the DNA was not checked. TRBV21-1 is reported as a pseudogene. CDR3 length: 18 amino acids. The CDR3 loop is CASSKLPRGAGFTDTQYF. CDR3 DNA: TGTGCCAGCAGCAAACTCCCCCGGGGGGCAGGGTTCACAGATACGCAGTATTTT.

The chain has TRBV29-1 and TRBJ1-6; D gene ambiguous. The ends were cut back, 7 bases at V and 7 bases at J, with 14 bases in the middle. Germline V lookup: CDR1 SQVTM, CDR2 ANQGSEA. The CDR3 loop spans 13 amino acids. The chain's CDR3 is CSAKDNLNSPLHF. As DNA, the CDR3 is TGCAGCGCCAAGGATAATTTGAATTCACCCCTCCACTTT.

This clonotype was seen only a few times. This chain joins TRBV7-2 and TRBJ2-3; 10 bases are shared with TRBD2. Trimming took 1 base from V and 14 from J; bases not matched to a gene: 6. This CDR3 comprises 13 residues. In germline, CDR1 is SGHTA, CDR2 FQGNSA. CDR3 coding DNA: TGTGCCAGCAGCTTAGAACAAGCGGGGGGGTCGTATTTT. Protein sequence: CASSLEQAGGSYF.

The CDR3 protein is CASSFREGNTEAFF. Here the CDR3 DNA reads TGTGCCAGCAGCTTCAGGGAGGGGAACACTGAAGCTTTCTTT. The chain joins TRBV7-8 to TRBJ1-1; TRBD1 might be the D (5 bases). CDR1 SGHVS and CDR2 FQNEAQ come from the germline V gene. This CDR3 spans 14 amino acids. The V gene lost 3 bases and the J gene lost 1 base, with 9 bases spanning the gap.

The V gene is TRBV28, the J gene TRBJ1-4; D might be TRBD1 (6 bases). Between the trimmed V and J ends, which lost 6 bases and 7 bases, there was a span of 15 bases. This CDR3 comprises 14 residues. From germline, CDR1 is MDHEN and CDR2 SYDVKM. This chain's CDR3 is CASSKLRTAEKLFF. The DNA for the CDR3 is TGTGCCAGCAGCAAGCTCAGGACAGCTGAAAAACTGTTTTTT.

This sequence joins TRBV20-1 and TRBJ1-5; D call uncertain. The CDR3 loop spans 14 amino acids. The V and J ends lost 2 bases and 0 bases respectively, with 8 bases between them. The germline gives CDR1 DFQATT, CDR2 SNEGSKA (reference sequence). In DNA form, the CDR3 reads TGCAGTGCTAGACAGTTTAATAGCAATCAGCCCCAGCATTTT. Translation: CSARQFNSNQPQHF.

The chain couples TRBV9 to TRBJ2-2, with a tentative D call TRBD1 (5 bases). V gave up 0 bases and J gave up 7 bases, with 10 bases separating them. The CDR3 consists of 14 residues. Germline CDR1 SGDLS, CDR2 YYNGEE. CDR3: CASSVEGEGGELFF. CDR3 sequence (DNA): TGTGCCAGCAGCGTAGAAGGGGAAGGCGGGGAGCTGTTTTTT.

The rearrangement links TRBV18 to TRBJ1-2; D possibly corresponds to TRBD1 (5 bases). The CDR3 has 13 amino acids. Germline V gene sequence: CDR1 KGHSH, CDR2 LQKENI. V was pared by 3 bases and J by 5 bases, with 10 bases between. In DNA, the CDR3 is TGTGCCAGCTCACCGGGACCGCCTTATGGCTACACCTTC. It is translated as CASSPGPPYGYTF. The full variable domain, with the rest looked up from reference TRBV18 and TRBJ1-2, is NAGVMQNPRHLVRRRGQEARLRCSPMKGHSHVYWYRQLPEEGLKFMVYLQKENIIDESGMPKERFSAEFPKEGPSILRIQQVVRGDSAAYFCASSPGPPYGYTFGSGTRLTVV.

In this sample, this clonotype turned up many times. The V and J genes are TRBV6-6 and TRBJ2-7; the D is unclear. Germline V gene sequence: CDR1 MNHNY, CDR2 SVGAGI (reference sequence). Trimming cost V 3 bases and J 7 bases, with 7 bases left between them. This CDR3 is built from 11 residues. The CDR3 is CASSYLFEQYF. CDR3 bases: TGTGCCAGCAGTTATTTGTTTGAGCAGTACTTC.

This clonotype was seen only a few times. The chain is built from TRBV18 and TRBJ2-5; D is undetermined. The DNA matches TRBJ2-7 better at its end, which makes the J call doubtful. Germline-derived CDR1 and CDR2 are KGHSH and LQKENI. The CDR3 has 12 amino acids. Here the CDR3 DNA reads TGTGCCAGCTCACCGGACGAGGCCGAGCAGTACTTC. Residues: CASSPDEAEQYF.

This clonotype was counted only a few times. The V call is TRBV2, the J call TRBJ2-7; D is ambiguous. The assigned J gene may be wrong: the sequence end matches TRBJ2-5 better. Germline CDR1 SNHLY, CDR2 FYNNEI. This CDR3 spans 14 amino acids. The CDR3 DNA reads TGTGCCAGCACCAAACTGACGGAACGAGAGACCCAGTACTTC. Encoded protein: CASTKLTERETQYF.

A note on this clonotype: This may arise from a read error, as a much more abundant clone is one base away. V and J are TRBV11-2 and TRBJ2-5, with D hard to call. The J call is in doubt because the DNA end fits TRBJ2-1 better. Per the germline V gene, CDR1 is SGHAT and CDR2 is FQNNGV. The CDR3 runs to 11 residues. The CDR3 is CACSSKVEQFF. The CDR3 DNA reads TGTGCCTGCAGCTCTAAGGTAGAGCAGTTCTTC.

As for this clonotype: Germline and junction disagree at one end, which may indicate a read error. This rearrangement joins TRBV7-2 to TRBJ2-5; D gene ambiguous. CDR1 is SGHTA and CDR2 is FQGNSA in the germline V gene. CDR3 size: 13 residues. CDR3 nucleotides: TGTGCCAGCAGCTTTATCCTCCAAGAGACACAGTACTTC. Translation gives CASSFILQETQYF.

This clonotype was found a few times. The chain uses TRBV28 and TRBJ2-7; D gene unclear. Looked up from germline, CDR1 is MDHEN and CDR2 is SYDVKM. The germline V and J ends were trimmed by 4 bases and 1 base, with 8 bases remaining between them. This CDR3 is built from 13 residues. CDR3 protein: CASSSLTSYEQYF. CDR3 sequence (DNA): TGTGCCAGCAGTTCTTTGACTTCCTACGAGCAGTACTTC.

There are a few counts of this clonotype. The chain employs TRBV6-2 or TRBV6-3 and TRBJ2-5; 7 nucleotides align to TRBD2. The assigned J gene may be wrong: the sequence end matches TRBJ2-7 better. Germline assignment: CDR1 MNHEY and CDR2 SVGEGT. The CDR3 is made up of 15 amino acids. The CDR3 sequence: CASSSGGADNYEQYF. CDR3 coding DNA: TGTGCCAGCAGTTCGGGGGGAGCGGACAACTACGAGCAGTACTTC.

A word on this clonotype: Its ends do not fully match the called genes, so a read error is possible. The chain uses TRBV5-5 and TRBJ1-1; D gene unclear. This CDR3 is 14 amino acids long. CDR1 is SGHKS and CDR2 is YYEKEE in the germline V gene (reference sequence). CDR3 nucleotides: TGTGCCAGCAGCCGCGGTACGGTGAACACTGAATCTTTCTTT. This encodes CASSRGTVNTESFF.

The chain employs TRBV15 and TRBJ2-3; D ambiguous. The CDR3 sequence is 13 residues long. The germline V gene has CDR1 LNHNV and CDR2 YYDKDF (reference sequence). Trimming took off 3 bases at V and 4 bases at J, with 8 bases between the two ends. The CDR3 here is CATSSDPPDTQYF. CDR3 DNA sequence: TGTGCCACCAGCAGCGATCCCCCAGATACGCAGTATTTT.

The sample holds a few counts of this clonotype. This rearrangement joins TRBV29-1 to TRBJ1-1; tentatively, D is TRBD1 (6 bases). V was shortened by 3 bases and J by 0 bases, with 14 bases between the two germline ends. This CDR3 is 15 amino acids long. The V gene's germline CDR1 is SQVTM and CDR2 ANQGSEA. The CDR3 sequence is CSVDRGRLMNTEAFF. As DNA, the CDR3 is TGCAGCGTTGACAGGGGAAGACTTATGAACACTGAAGCTTTCTTT.

There are many counts of this clonotype. The chain links TRBV3-1 to TRBJ1-1; unclear D gene. CDR3 length equals 11 residues. Trimming removed 1 base at V and 8 bases at J, with 5 bases between. From germline, CDR1 is LGHDT and CDR2 YNNKEL (reference sequence). CDR3 in amino acids: CASSQGSEAFF. In nucleotides, the CDR3 is TGTGCCAGCAGCCAAGGGTCCGAAGCTTTCTTT.